The clone carrying this TCR beta chain was observed a few times. Antigen unknown. These data are taken from a study of post-analysis software for immune sequencing data. Turning to the study itself: The cohort encompassed relapsing-remitting, secondary progressive and progressive-relapsing multiple sclerosis disease courses. Study-level results: Comparison with controls showed significantly lower normalized Chao1 diversity in multiple sclerosis patients.

Every TCR beta cDNA library bore unique molecular identifiers. Input populations of about 0.9 to 10 million T cells gave rise to approximately 500,000 cDNA molecules. One entry per CDR3 protein, called by TCRdb with MiXCR from the PCR reads. The table includes 700,000 to 900,000 distinct CDR3 sequences, under 60% detected once. The sequence came from a girl under 18 with multiple sclerosis. Sequenced input: blood.

This CDR3 is CATSPLAGSYNEQFF. The CDR3 bases are TGTGCCACCAGCCCATTAGCGGGCTCCTACAATGAGCAGTTCTTC. The V and J genes are TRBV15 and TRBJ2-1; 7 bases line up with TRBD2. This CDR3 spans 15 amino acids. V lost 5 bases, J lost 0 bases, and 4 bases stayed unmatched. Germline V gene sequence: CDR1 LNHNV, CDR2 YYDKDF (reference sequence).